This TCR beta chain was recovered during a study of T cell changes during pregnancy in multiple sclerosis. This CDR3 region has 14 residues. The ends were cut back, 4 bases at V and 1 base at J, with 12 bases in the middle. Germline loops: CDR1 SGDLS, CDR2 YYNGEE. Clones were read by immunoSEQ multiplex PCR, and TCRdb kept only the in-frame ones, dropping some. The sample carries about 46,000 clones, about 91% recorded once. Sequencing was performed on CD8+ T cells from peripheral blood mononuclear cells, taken in the second trimester of pregnancy. This chain connects TRBV9 to TRBJ2-7; D may be TRBD1 (8 bases). This clonotype originated in a female donor with multiple sclerosis, enrolled in a pregnancy study. CDR3 nucleotides: TGTGCCAGCAGCAAACAGGGGGGGTCCTACGAGCAGTACTTC. This encodes CASSKQGGSYEQYF.